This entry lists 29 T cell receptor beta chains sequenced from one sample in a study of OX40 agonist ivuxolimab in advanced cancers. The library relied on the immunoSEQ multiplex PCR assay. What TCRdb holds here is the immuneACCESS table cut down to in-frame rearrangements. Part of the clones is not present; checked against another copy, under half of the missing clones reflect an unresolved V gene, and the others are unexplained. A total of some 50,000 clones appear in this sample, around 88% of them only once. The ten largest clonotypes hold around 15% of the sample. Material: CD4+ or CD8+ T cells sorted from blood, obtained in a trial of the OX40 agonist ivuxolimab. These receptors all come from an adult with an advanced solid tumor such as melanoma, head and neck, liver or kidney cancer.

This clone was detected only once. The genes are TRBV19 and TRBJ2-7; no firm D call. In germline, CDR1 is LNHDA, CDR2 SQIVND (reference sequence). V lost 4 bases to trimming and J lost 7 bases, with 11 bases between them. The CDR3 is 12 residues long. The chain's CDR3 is CASSRGLEEQYF. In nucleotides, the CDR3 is TGTGCCAGTAGTAGGGGTCTCGAGGAGCAGTACTTC.

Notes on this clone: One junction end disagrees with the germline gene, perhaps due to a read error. The CDR3 spells CASGEQGGSYEQYF. The CDR3 DNA sequence: TGTGCCAGCGGTGAACAGGGGGGATCCTACGAGCAGTACTTC. The chain links TRBV2 to TRBJ2-7; 8 positions match TRBD1. This CDR3 contains 14 residues. CDR1 is SNHLY, CDR2 FYNNEI, per germline.

The DNA for the CDR3 is TGCGCCAGCAGTCAATCTTTCCGCATGAACCGGGACATGGGGGGCGATGAGCAGTTCTTC. This codes for CASSQSFRMNRDMGGDEQFF. The rearrangement links TRBV23-1 to TRBJ2-1; either TRBD1 or TRBD2 may fit D (6 bases each). TRBV23-1 is an ORF, and what it does is uncertain. The CDR3 has 20 residues. Trimming removed 0 bases from V and 8 bases from J, with 29 bases in between.

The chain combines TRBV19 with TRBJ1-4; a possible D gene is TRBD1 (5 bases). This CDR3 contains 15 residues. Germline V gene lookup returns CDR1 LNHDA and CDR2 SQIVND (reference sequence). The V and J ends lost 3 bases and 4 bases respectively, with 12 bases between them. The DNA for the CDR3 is TGTGCCAGTAGTATTAGACCGGGGGGTAATGAAAAACTGTTTTTT. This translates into CASSIRPGGNEKLFF.

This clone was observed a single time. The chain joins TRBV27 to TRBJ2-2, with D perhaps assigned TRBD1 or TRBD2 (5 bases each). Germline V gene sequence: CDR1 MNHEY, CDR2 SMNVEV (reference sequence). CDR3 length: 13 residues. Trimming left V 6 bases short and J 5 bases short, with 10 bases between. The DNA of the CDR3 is TGTGCCAGCAGCCGAGGGGAGACCGGGGAGCTGTTTTTT. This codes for CASSRGETGELFF.

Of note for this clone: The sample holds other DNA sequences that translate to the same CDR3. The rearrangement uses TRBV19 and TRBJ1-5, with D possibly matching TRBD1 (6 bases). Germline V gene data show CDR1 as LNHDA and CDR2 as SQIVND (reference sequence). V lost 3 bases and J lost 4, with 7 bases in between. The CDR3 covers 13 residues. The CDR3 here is CASSIRGNQPQHF. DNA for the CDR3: TGTGCCAGTAGTATCAGGGGAAATCAGCCCCAGCATTTT.

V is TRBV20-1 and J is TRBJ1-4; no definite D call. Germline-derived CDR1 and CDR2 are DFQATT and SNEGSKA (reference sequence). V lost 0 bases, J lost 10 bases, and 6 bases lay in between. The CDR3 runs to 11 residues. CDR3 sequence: CSARDVGKLFF. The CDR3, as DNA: TGCAGTGCTAGAGATGTGGGAAAACTGTTTTTT.

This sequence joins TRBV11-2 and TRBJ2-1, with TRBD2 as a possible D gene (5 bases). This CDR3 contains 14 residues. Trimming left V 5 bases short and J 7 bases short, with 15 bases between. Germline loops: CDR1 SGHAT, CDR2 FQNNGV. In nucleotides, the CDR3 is TGTGCCAGCAGCGCACTACGGGGTCCAAATGAGCAGTTCTTC. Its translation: CASSALRGPNEQFF.

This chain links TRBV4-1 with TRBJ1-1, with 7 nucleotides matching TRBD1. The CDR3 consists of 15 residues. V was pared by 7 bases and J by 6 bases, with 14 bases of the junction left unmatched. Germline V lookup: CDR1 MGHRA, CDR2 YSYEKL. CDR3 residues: CASNVDSDRTAEAFF. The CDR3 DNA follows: TGCGCCAGCAACGTGGACTCGGACAGGACTGCTGAAGCTTTCTTT.

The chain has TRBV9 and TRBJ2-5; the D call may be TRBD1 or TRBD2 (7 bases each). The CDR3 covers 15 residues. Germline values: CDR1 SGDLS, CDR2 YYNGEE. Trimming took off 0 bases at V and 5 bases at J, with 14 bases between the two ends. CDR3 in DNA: TGTGCCAGCAGCGTAGATCTGGGAGGGGGCGAGACCCAGTACTTC. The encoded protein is CASSVDLGGGETQYF.

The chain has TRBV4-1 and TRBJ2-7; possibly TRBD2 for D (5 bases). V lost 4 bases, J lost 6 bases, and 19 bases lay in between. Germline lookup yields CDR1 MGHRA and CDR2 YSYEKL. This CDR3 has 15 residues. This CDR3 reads CASSPLRDRAGEQYF. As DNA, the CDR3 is TGCGCCAGCAGCCCCCTAAGGGATAGGGCGGGCGAGCAGTACTTC.

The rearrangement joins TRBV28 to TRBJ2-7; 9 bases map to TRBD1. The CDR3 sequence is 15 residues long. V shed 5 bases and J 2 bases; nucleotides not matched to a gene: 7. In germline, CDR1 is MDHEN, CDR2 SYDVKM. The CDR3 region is CASSITGQGTYEQYF. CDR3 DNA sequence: TGTGCCAGCAGTATCACGGGACAGGGAACCTACGAGCAGTACTTC.

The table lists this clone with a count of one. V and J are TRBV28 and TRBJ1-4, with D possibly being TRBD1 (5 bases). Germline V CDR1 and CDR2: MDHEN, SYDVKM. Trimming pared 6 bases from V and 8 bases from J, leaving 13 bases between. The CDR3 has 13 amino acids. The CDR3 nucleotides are TGTGCCAGCAGCCTTGATGAGGGGGAAAAACTGTTTTTT. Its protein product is CASSLDEGEKLFF.

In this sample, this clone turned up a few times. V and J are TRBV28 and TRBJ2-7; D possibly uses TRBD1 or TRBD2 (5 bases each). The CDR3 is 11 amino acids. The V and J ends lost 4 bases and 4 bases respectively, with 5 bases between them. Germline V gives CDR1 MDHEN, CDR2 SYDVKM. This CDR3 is CASSWGYEQYF. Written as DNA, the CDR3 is TGTGCCAGCAGTTGGGGGTACGAGCAGTACTTC. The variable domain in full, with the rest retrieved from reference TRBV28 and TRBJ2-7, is DVKVTQSSRYLVKRTGEKVFLECVQDMDHENMFWYRQDPGLGLRLIYFSYDVKMKEKGDIPEGYSVSREKKERFSLILESASTNQTSMYLCASSWGYEQYFGPGTRLTVT.

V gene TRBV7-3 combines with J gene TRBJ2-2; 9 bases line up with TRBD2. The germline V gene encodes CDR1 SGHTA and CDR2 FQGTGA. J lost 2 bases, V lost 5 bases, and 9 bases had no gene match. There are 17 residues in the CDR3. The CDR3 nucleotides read TGTGCCAGCAGCGCTACTCCTAGCGGGGTCAACACCGGGGAGCTGTTTTTT. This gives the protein CASSATPSGVNTGELFF.

The CDR3 nucleotides are TGTGCCAGCAGCTTAACCAGGGGCTGGAATGAGCAGTTCTTC. As protein: CASSLTRGWNEQFF. The J gene is TRBJ2-1, the V gene TRBV11-2; a possible D gene is TRBD1 (6 bases). Germline V gene sequence: CDR1 SGHAT, CDR2 FQNNGV. There are 14 residues in the CDR3. Trimming cost V 2 bases and J 7 bases, with 12 bases left between them.

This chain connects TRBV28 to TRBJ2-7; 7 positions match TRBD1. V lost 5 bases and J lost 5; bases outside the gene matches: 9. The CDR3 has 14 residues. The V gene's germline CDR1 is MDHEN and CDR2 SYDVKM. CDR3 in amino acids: CASSPSDRTDEQYF. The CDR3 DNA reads TGTGCCAGCAGTCCGTCGGACAGGACGGACGAGCAGTACTTC.

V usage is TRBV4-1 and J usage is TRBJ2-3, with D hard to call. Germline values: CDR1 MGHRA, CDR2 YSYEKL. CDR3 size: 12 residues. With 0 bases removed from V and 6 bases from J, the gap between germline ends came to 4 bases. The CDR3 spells CASSQDGDTQYF. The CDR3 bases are TGCGCCAGCAGCCAAGACGGGGATACGCAGTATTTT.

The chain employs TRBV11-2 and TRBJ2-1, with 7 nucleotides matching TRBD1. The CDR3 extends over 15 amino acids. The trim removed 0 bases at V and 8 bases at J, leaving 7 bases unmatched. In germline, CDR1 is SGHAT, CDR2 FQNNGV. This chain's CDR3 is CASSLEAGGMYEQFF. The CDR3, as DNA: TGTGCCAGCAGCTTAGAGGCAGGGGGTATGTATGAGCAGTTCTTC.

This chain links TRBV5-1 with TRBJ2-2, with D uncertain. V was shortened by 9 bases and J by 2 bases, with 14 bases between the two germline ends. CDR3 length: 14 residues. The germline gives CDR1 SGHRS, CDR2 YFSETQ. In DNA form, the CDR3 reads TGCGCCACAAGAAGCAAAATTAACACCGGGGAGCTGTTTTTT. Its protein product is CATRSKINTGELFF.

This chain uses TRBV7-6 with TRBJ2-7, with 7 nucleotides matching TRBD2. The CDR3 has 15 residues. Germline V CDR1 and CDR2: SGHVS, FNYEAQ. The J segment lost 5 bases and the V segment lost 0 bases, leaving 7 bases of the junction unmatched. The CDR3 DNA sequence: TGTGCCAGCAGCTTAGCGGGAGGGCCTGGGGACGAGCAGTACTTC. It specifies CASSLAGGPGDEQYF.

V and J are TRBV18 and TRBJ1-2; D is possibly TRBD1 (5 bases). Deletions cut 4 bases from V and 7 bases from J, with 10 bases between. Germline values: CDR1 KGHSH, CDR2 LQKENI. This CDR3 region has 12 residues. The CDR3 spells CASSRGTFGYTF. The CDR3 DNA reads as TGTGCCAGCTCACGAGGGACGTTTGGCTACACCTTC.

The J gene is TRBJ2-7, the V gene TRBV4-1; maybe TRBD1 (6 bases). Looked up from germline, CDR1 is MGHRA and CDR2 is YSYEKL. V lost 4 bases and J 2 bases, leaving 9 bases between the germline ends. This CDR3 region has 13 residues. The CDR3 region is CASSLDSPYEQYF. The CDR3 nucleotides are TGCGCCAGCAGCCTGGACAGCCCCTACGAGCAGTACTTC.

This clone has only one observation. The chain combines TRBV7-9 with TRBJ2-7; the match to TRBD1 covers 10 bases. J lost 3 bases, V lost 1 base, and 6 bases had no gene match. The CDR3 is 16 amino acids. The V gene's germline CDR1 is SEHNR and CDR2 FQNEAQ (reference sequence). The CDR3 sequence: CASSLGWTGGSYEQYF. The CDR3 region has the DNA TGTGCCAGCAGCTTAGGTTGGACAGGGGGGAGCTACGAGCAGTACTTC.

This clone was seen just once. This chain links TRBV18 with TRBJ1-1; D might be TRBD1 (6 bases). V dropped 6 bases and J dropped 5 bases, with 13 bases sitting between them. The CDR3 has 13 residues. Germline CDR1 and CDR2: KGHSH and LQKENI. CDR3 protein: CASSQQGRTEAFF. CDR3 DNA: TGTGCCAGCTCCCAACAGGGAAGAACTGAAGCTTTCTTT.

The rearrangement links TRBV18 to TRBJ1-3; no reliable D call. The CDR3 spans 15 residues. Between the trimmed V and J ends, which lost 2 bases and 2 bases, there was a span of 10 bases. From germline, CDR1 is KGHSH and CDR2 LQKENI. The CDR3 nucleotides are TGTGCCAGCTCACCAAGGACCGAACCTGGAAACACCATATATTTT. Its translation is CASSPRTEPGNTIYF.

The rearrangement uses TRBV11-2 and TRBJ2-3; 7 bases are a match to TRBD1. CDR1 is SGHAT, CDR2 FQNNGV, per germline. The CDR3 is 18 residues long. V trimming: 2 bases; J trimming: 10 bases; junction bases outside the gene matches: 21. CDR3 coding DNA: TGTGCCAGCAGCTTATATGAGGGGGCAGCAGGGCCTCAAGGGGCGCAGTATTTT. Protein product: CASSLYEGAAGPQGAQYF.

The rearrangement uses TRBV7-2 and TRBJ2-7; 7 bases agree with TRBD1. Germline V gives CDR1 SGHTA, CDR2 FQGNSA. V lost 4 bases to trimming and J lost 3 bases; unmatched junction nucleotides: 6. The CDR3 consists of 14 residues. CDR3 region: CASSSDRVLYEQYF. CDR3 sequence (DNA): TGTGCCAGCAGCTCCGACAGGGTCCTCTACGAGCAGTACTTC. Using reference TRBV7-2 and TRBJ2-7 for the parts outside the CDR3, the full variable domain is GAGVSQSPSNKVTEKGKDVELRCDPISGHTALYWYRQSLGQGLEFLIYFQGNSAPDKSGLPSDRFSAERTGGSVSTLTIQRTQQEDSAVYLCASSSDRVLYEQYFGPGTRLTVT.

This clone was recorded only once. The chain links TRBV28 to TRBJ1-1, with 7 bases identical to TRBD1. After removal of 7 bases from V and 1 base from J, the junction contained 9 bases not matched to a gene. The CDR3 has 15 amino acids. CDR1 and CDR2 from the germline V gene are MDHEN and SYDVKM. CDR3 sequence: CASTPGGSRNTEAFF. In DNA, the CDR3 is TGTGCCAGCACTCCAGGGGGTAGCAGGAACACTGAAGCTTTCTTT. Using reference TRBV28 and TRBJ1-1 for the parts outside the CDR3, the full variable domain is DVKVTQSSRYLVKRTGEKVFLECVQDMDHENMFWYRQDPGLGLRLIYFSYDVKMKEKGDIPEGYSVSREKKERFSLILESASTNQTSMYLCASTPGGSRNTEAFFGQGTRLTVV.